The 5 T cell receptor beta chains given below trace back to one sample, sequenced in a study of shared clonotypes between healthy human individuals. TCRdb keeps only in-frame clones here, not all; method: immunoSEQ multiplex PCR. The table includes about a million clones, 60% to 85% detected once. Material for sequencing was memory CD4+ T cells from PBMCs. Subset given: CD45RA-negative fraction. The receptors come from a young man in good health. Some clones in this sample may be carry-over from other donors' samples.

The V and J genes are TRBV5-4 and TRBJ2-7; TRBD1 matches 9 bases. With V trimmed by 4 bases and J by 1 base, 15 bases remained unmatched. Per germline, CDR1 SGHNT and CDR2 YYREEE (reference sequence). The CDR3 is 18 amino acids. The chain's CDR3 is CASSPRDRGTRGSYEQYF. CDR3 bases: TGTGCCAGCAGCCCCCGAGACAGGGGGACCCGGGGTTCCTACGAGCAGTACTTC.

The table lists this clone with a few counts. The chain carries TRBV5-3 and TRBJ2-1, with 13 bases matching TRBD2. TRBV5-3 counts as an open reading frame of uncertain function. V dropped 8 bases and J dropped 15; count of bases not matched to a gene: 17. The CDR3 loop spans 15 amino acids. The CDR3 sequence: CASPPGLAGSYSRFF. The CDR3 DNA sequence: TGTGCCAGCCCTCCGGGACTAGCGGGATCATACTCGCGGTTCTTC.

This clone has more than one count but fewer than ten. The CDR3 loop is CASRRSGSQGSGRPTDTQYF. The CDR3 nucleotides read TGCGCCAGCAGACGCAGTGGTTCGCAGGGTAGCGGGAGGCCCACAGATACGCAGTATTTT. V is TRBV5-1 and J is TRBJ2-3, with TRBD2 identical over 10 bases. The CDR3 has 20 amino acids. The V gene end was trimmed by 5 bases and the J gene end by 2 bases; junction bases not matched to a gene: 20. Germline V gene lookup returns CDR1 SGHRS and CDR2 YFSETQ.

The rearrangement joins TRBV4-2 to TRBJ1-5; no clear D. Deletions cut 0 bases from V and 9 bases from J, with 12 bases between. The germline CDR1 and CDR2 sequences are LGHNA and YNFKEQ. The CDR3 has 14 residues. The CDR3 loop reads CASSQERALGPQHF. The CDR3 DNA sequence: TGTGCCAGCAGCCAAGAGCGGGCCTTGGGGCCCCAGCATTTT.

About this clone itself: This same CDR3 is encoded by further DNA sequences in the sample. V gene TRBV6-6 combines with J gene TRBJ2-5; D call uncertain. Trimming pared 6 bases from V and 1 base from J, leaving 9 bases between. CDR1 MNHNY and CDR2 SVGAGI come from the germline V gene (reference sequence). The CDR3 consists of 13 residues. The CDR3 sequence: CASRRDVQETQYF. The CDR3, as DNA: TGTGCCAGCAGACGCGACGTCCAAGAGACCCAGTACTTC.